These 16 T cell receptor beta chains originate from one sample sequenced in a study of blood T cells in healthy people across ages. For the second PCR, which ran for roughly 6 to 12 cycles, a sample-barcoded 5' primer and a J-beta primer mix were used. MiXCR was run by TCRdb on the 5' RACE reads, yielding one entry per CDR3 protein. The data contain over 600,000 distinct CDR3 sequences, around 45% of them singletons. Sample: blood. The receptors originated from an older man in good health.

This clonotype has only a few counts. DNA of the CDR3: TGCAGTGCCAGTAGCGGGGCCCCCTACGAGCAGTACTTC. It is translated as CSASSGAPYEQYF. V and J are TRBV20-1 and TRBJ2-7, with 8 bases matching TRBD2. Germline CDR1 reads DFQATT; CDR2 reads SNEGSKA (reference sequence). V lost 6 bases to trimming and J lost 2 bases; unmatched junction nucleotides: 6. The CDR3 has 13 residues.

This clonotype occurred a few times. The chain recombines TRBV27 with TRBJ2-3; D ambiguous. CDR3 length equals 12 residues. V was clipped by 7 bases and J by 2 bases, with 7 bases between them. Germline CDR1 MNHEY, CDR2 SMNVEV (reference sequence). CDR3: CASKAATDTQYF. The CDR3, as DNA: TGTGCCAGCAAGGCAGCCACAGATACGCAGTATTTT.

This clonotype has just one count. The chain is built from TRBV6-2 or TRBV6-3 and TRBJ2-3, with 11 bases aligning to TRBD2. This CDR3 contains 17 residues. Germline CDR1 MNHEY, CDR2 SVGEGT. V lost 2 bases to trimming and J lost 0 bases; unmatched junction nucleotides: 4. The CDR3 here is CASSYALAGGSTDTQYF. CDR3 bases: TGTGCCAGCAGTTACGCCCTAGCGGGGGGAAGCACAGATACGCAGTATTTT.

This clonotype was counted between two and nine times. This CDR3 is CASSRRPPGHLGEQFF. The CDR3 nucleotides read TGTGCCAGCAGTCGGCGGCCCCCGGGACACCTTGGTGAGCAGTTCTTC. This chain links TRBV28 with TRBJ2-1, with D maybe TRBD1 (6 bases). Germline assignment: CDR1 MDHEN and CDR2 SYDVKM. Trimming removed 5 bases from V and 9 bases from J, with 23 bases in between. The CDR3 spans 16 residues.

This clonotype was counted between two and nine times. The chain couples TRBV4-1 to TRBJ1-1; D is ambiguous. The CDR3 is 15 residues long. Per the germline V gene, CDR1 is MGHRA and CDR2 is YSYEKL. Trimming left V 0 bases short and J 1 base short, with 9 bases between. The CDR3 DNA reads TGCGCCAGCAGCCAAGAAGGGAACAGGAACACTGAAGCTTTCTTT. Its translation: CASSQEGNRNTEAFF.

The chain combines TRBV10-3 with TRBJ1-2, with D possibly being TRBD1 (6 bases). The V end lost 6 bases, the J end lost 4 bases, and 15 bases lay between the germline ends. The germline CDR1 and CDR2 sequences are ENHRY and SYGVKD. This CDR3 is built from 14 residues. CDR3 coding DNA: TGTGCCATCAGGGACCCCGGGGGCGGCTATGGCTACACCTTC. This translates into CAIRDPGGGYGYTF.

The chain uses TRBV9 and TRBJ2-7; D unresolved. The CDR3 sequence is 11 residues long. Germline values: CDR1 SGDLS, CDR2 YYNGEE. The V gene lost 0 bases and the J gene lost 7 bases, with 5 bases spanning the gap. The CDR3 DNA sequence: TGTGCCAGCAGCGTAGCTCCTGAGCAGTACTTC. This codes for CASSVAPEQYF.

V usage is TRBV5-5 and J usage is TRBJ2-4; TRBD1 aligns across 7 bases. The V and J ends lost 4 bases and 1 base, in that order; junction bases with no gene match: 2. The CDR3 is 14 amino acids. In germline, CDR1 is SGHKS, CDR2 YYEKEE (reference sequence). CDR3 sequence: CASSQDRAKNIQYF. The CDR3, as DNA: TGTGCCAGCAGCCAGGACAGGGCCAAAAACATTCAGTACTTC.

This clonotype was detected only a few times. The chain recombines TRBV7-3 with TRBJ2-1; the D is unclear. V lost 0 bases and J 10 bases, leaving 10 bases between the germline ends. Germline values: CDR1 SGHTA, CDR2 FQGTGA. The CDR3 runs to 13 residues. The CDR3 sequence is CASSLTFRYEQFF. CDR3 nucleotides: TGTGCCAGCAGCTTAACTTTCAGATACGAGCAGTTCTTC.

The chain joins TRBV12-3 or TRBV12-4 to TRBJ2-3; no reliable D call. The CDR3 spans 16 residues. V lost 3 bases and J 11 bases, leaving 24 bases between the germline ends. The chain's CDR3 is CASSFPPRVRADVQYF. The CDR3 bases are TGTGCCAGCAGTTTTCCCCCCAGAGTGAGAGCAGATGTGCAGTATTTT.

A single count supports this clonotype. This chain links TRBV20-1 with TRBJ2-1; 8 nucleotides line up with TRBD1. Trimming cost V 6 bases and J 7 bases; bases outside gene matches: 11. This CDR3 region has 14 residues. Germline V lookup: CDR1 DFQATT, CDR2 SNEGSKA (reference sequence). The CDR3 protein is CSAERGRGRNEQFF. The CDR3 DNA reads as TGCAGTGCGGAGAGGGGCAGGGGGCGAAATGAGCAGTTCTTC.

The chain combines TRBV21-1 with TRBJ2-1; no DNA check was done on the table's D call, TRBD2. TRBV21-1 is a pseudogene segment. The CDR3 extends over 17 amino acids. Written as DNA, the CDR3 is TGTGCCAGCAGCAAAGATCCGCTACCTAGCGGGAGAATTGAGCAGTTCTTC. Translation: CASSKDPLPSGRIEQFF.

The CDR3 is CSARGTGGHNEQFF. The CDR3 nucleotides are TGCAGCGCACGAGGGACAGGAGGACACAATGAGCAGTTCTTC. The chain joins TRBV29-1 to TRBJ2-1; 8 nucleotides agree with TRBD1. Trimming took 7 bases from V and 5 from J; bases not matched to a gene: 10. The CDR3 covers 14 residues. Germline CDR1 is SQVTM and CDR2 is ANQGSEA.

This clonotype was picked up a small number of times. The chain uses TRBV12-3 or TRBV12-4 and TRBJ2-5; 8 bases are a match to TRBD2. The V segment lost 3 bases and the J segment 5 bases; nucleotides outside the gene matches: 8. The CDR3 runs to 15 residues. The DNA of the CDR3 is TGTGCCAGCAGTTTTGGAGCGGGAGTTGGGGAGACCCAGTACTTC. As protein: CASSFGAGVGETQYF.

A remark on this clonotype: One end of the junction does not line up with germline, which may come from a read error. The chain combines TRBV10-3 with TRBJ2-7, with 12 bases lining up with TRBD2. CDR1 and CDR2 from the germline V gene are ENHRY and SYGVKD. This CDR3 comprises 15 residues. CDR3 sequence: CTISKETSGGGEQYF. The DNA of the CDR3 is TGTACCATCAGCAAAGAGACTAGCGGGGGAGGAGAGCAGTACTTC.

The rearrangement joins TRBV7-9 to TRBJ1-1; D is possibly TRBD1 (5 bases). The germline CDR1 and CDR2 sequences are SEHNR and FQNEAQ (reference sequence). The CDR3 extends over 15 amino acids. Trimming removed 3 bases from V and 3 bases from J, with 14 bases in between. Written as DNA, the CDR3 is TGTGCCAGCAGCTTCCGGGGAAAAGGGGACACTGAAGCTTTCTTT. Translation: CASSFRGKGDTEAFF.